A single sample is the source of the 9 T cell receptor beta chains below, sequenced in a study of blood T cell repertoires in COVID-19. The repertoire was sequenced with immunoSEQ multiplex PCR; TCRdb's copy has only in-frame clones and lacks some. Of some 73,000 clones in the sample, over 70% were seen once. Material for sequencing was peripheral blood. The receptors were gathered from a man between 60 and 70 years old with acute or convalescent COVID-19.

The J gene is TRBJ2-1, the V gene TRBV7-6, with 11 positions matching TRBD2. Germline CDR1 and CDR2: SGHVS and FNYEAQ. The ends lost 4 bases at V and 6 bases at J; junction bases unmatched: 8. The CDR3 is made up of 16 amino acids. The CDR3 region has the DNA TGTGCCAGCAGCTGGCCCGGGACTAGCGGCCTCAATGAGCAGTTCTTC. Residues: CASSWPGTSGLNEQFF.

The chain recombines TRBV7-8 with TRBJ2-3; TRBD2 aligns across 10 bases. After removal of 1 base from V and 1 base from J, the junction contained 2 bases not matched to a gene. The CDR3 spans 16 residues. Germline CDR1 is SGHVS and CDR2 is FQNEAQ. The chain's CDR3 is CASSLGLAGGTDTQYF. In nucleotides, the CDR3 is TGTGCCAGCAGCTTAGGGCTAGCGGGGGGCACAGATACGCAGTATTTT.

The chain couples TRBV2 to TRBJ2-3, with 11 nucleotides matching TRBD1. The V gene's germline CDR1 is SNHLY and CDR2 FYNNEI. The CDR3 is made up of 16 amino acids. The V gene end was trimmed by 9 bases and the J gene end by 5 bases; junction bases not matched to a gene: 13. CDR3 in amino acids: CARGSEDRGRVDTQYF. The CDR3 DNA is TGTGCCAGAGGGTCAGAGGACAGGGGGCGGGTAGATACGCAGTATTTT.

In the case of this clone: The same CDR3 can be traced to other DNA sequences in this sample. The chain employs TRBV5-1 and TRBJ2-5; D may be TRBD2 (6 bases). Germline CDR1 SGHRS, CDR2 YFSETQ. The CDR3 covers 13 residues. Trimming stripped 0 bases from V and 4 bases from J, with 7 bases between. As DNA, the CDR3 is TGCGCCAGCAGCTTGGGTAGCGGAGAGACCCAGTACTTC. Protein sequence: CASSLGSGETQYF.

The chain uses TRBV4-2 and TRBJ2-7; TRBD2 agrees at 11 bases. CDR3 length equals 16 residues. Unmatched junction bases numbered 7, after V lost 4 bases and J lost 2 bases. CDR1 and CDR2 (germline): LGHNA, YNFKEQ. CDR3: CASSLTSSGRTYEQYF. CDR3 DNA: TGTGCCAGCAGCCTTACTTCTAGCGGGAGGACCTACGAGCAGTACTTC.

The sample holds a few counts of this clone. The rearrangement links TRBV10-2 to TRBJ1-5; 8 positions agree with TRBD1. The trim removed 4 bases at V and 5 bases at J, leaving 4 bases unmatched. This CDR3 has 14 amino acids. Per germline, CDR1 WSHSY and CDR2 SAAADI. CDR3 loop: CASSGTGIHQPQHF. CDR3 bases: TGCGCCAGCAGTGGGACAGGGATCCATCAGCCCCAGCATTTT.

This CDR3 is CASSRDYLAYEQYV. CDR3 sequence (DNA): TGTGCCAGCAGCCGAGACTACCTTGCCTACGAGCAGTACGTC. The J gene is TRBJ2-7, the V gene TRBV11-2; a possible D gene is TRBD2 (5 bases). The CDR3 is made up of 14 amino acids. V was cut by 5 bases and J by 2 bases, with 13 bases left in between. The V gene's germline CDR1 is SGHAT and CDR2 FQNNGV.

The chain couples TRBV9 to TRBJ2-3; perhaps TRBD1 as D (7 bases). This CDR3 has 16 residues. Germline values: CDR1 SGDLS, CDR2 YYNGEE. Trimming took off 3 bases at V and 1 base at J, with 15 bases between the two ends. The CDR3, as DNA: TGTGCCAGCAGCGAGGGGGGTGGGACAGGCACAGATACGCAGTATTTT. Translation gives CASSEGGGTGTDTQYF.

The chain joins TRBV11-3 to TRBJ2-1, with 7 bases fitting TRBD2. The CDR3 runs 13 residues. The trim removed 4 bases at V and 6 bases at J, leaving 3 bases unmatched. Germline lookup yields CDR1 SGHNT and CDR2 YENEEA. CDR3 residues: CASSWGTTNEQFF. CDR3 nucleotide sequence: TGTGCCAGCAGCTGGGGGACTACCAATGAGCAGTTCTTC. The whole variable domain, filled in from reference TRBV11-3 and TRBJ2-1, reads EAGVVQSPRYKIIEKKQPVAFWCNPISGHNTLYWYLQNLGQGPELLIRYENEEAVDDSQLPKDRFSAERLKGVDSTLKIQPAELGDSAVYLCASSWGTTNEQFFGPGTRLTVL.